These T cell receptor beta chains were read from a single sample in a study of cytomegalovirus exposure and HLA in healthy donors. This table comes from immunoSEQ multiplex PCR, and its TCRdb copy is limited to in-frame clones, with some not included. Among fewer than 110,000 clones listed, more than 80% were seen once. The specimen sequenced was PBMCs. The receptors shown here come from a man between 25 and 39 years old in good health and CMV-seronegative. Each CDR3 is given with its conserved first and last residue. Each record gives: V gene, clone size, J gene, D gene, CDR3 DNA, CDR3 protein. A D gene is named only where the DNA matches it firmly. Some rows have no size entry. The others give once, few or many, or a class for an expanded clone.

V gene: TRBV28; clone size: NA; J gene: TRBJ2-1; D gene: NA; CDR3 DNA: TGTGCCAGCAGTAAAATCCGGGACAACTCCGACTACAATGAGCAGTTCTTC; CDR3 protein: CASSKIRDNSDYNEQFF
V gene: TRBV7-9; clone size: once; J gene: TRBJ2-5; D gene: TRBD2; CDR3 DNA: TGTGCCAGCAGCTTAGGGGGGGGGTTGGAGACCCAGTACTTC; CDR3 protein: CASSLGGGLETQYF
V gene: TRBV18; clone size: NA; J gene: TRBJ2-7; D gene: NA; CDR3 DNA: TGTGCCAGCTCACCAAGGGGGCTGGGAGGCGAGCAGTACTTC; CDR3 protein: CASSPRGLGGEQYF
V gene: TRBV18; clone size: NA; J gene: TRBJ2-3; D gene: TRBD2; CDR3 DNA: TGTGCCAGCTCACCGGAAGCGGGAGGTACGCAGTATTTT; CDR3 protein: CASSPEAGGTQYF
V gene: TRBV4-1; clone size: NA; J gene: TRBJ2-5; D gene: NA; CDR3 DNA: TGCGCCAGCAGCCCGGCGGGGCAGCAAGAGACCCAGTACTTC; CDR3 protein: CASSPAGQQETQYF
V gene: TRBV9; clone size: NA; J gene: TRBJ2-3; D gene: NA; CDR3 DNA: TGTGCCAGCAGGAGCTACGAAGATACGCAGTATTTT; CDR3 protein: CASRSYEDTQYF
V gene: TRBV19; clone size: NA; J gene: TRBJ2-2; D gene: TRBD1; CDR3 DNA: TGTGCCAGTAGTATAGCAAGGGGGCGGTCGAACACCGGGGAGCTGTTTTTT; CDR3 protein: CASSIARGRSNTGELFF
V gene: TRBV6-6; clone size: NA; J gene: TRBJ2-3; D gene: TRBD2; CDR3 DNA: TGTGCCAGCAGTCCTAGGGGACTAGCGGGCCCAGATACGCAGTATTTT; CDR3 protein: CASSPRGLAGPDTQYF
V gene: TRBV4-1; clone size: NA; J gene: TRBJ2-1; D gene: TRBD2; CDR3 DNA: TGCGCCAGCAGCCAAAGTAGCGGGACTAGCCATGAGCAGTTCTTC; CDR3 protein: CASSQSSGTSHEQFF
V gene: TRBV28; clone size: NA; J gene: TRBJ2-7; D gene: TRBD2; CDR3 DNA: TGTGCCAGCGCAGAGAGCGGGGGCCTTACCTACGAGCAGTACTTC; CDR3 protein: CASAESGGLTYEQYF
V gene: TRBV28; clone size: NA; J gene: TRBJ1-5; D gene: TRBD1; CDR3 DNA: TGTGCCAGCAGCGGACAGGGGTGGGGCAATCAGCCCCAGCATTTT; CDR3 protein: CASSGQGWGNQPQHF
V gene: TRBV5-1; clone size: NA; J gene: TRBJ2-7; D gene: TRBD2; CDR3 DNA: TGCGCCAGCAGCTTGACTAGCGGGGGGCTGAGGTCCTACGAGCAGTACTTC; CDR3 protein: CASSLTSGGLRSYEQYF
V gene: TRBV29-1; clone size: once; J gene: TRBJ2-7; D gene: TRBD1; CDR3 DNA: TGCAGCGCTAGACAGGGTATTTACGAGCAGTACTTC; CDR3 protein: CSARQGIYEQYF
V gene: TRBV5-1; clone size: NA; J gene: TRBJ2-6; D gene: NA; CDR3 DNA: TGCGCCAGCAGCTTGGATGGGGGGGCCTACTCTGGGGCCAACGTCCTGACTTTC; CDR3 protein: CASSLDGGAYSGANVLTF
V gene: TRBV28; clone size: NA; J gene: TRBJ2-7; D gene: NA; CDR3 DNA: TGTGCCAGCAGGCCGACTCTCCCCCGGGAGCAGTACTTC; CDR3 protein: CASRPTLPREQYF
V gene: TRBV15; clone size: NA; J gene: TRBJ2-5; D gene: NA; CDR3 DNA: TGTGCCACCAGCACAACAGGGAAGACCCAGTACTTC; CDR3 protein: CATSTTGKTQYF
V gene: TRBV5-1; clone size: NA; J gene: TRBJ2-7; D gene: NA; CDR3 DNA: TGCGCCAGCAGCTTTGCAGGGTATTACGAGCAGTACTTC; CDR3 protein: CASSFAGYYEQYF
V gene: TRBV19; clone size: NA; J gene: TRBJ2-7; D gene: NA; CDR3 DNA: TGTGCCAGTGACCGGGGTCCCTCATTTTCCTACGAGCAGTACTTC; CDR3 protein: CASDRGPSFSYEQYF
V gene: TRBV4-1; clone size: NA; J gene: TRBJ1-1; D gene: NA; CDR3 DNA: TGCGCCAGCAGCCAAACAGACAGCAACACTGAAGCTTTCTTT; CDR3 protein: CASSQTDSNTEAFF
V gene: TRBV5-1; clone size: NA; J gene: TRBJ2-7; D gene: TRBD2; CDR3 DNA: TGCGCCAGCAGCTTGGATCTAGCGGGGGACGTATTTGCCTACGAGCAGTACTTC; CDR3 protein: CASSLDLAGDVFAYEQYF
V gene: TRBV5-5; clone size: NA; J gene: TRBJ2-3; D gene: NA; CDR3 DNA: TGTGCCAGCATCCCCGACAGAGGCACAGATACGCAGTATTTT; CDR3 protein: CASIPDRGTDTQYF
V gene: TRBV5-1; clone size: NA; J gene: TRBJ1-2; D gene: TRBD1; CDR3 DNA: TGCGCCAGCAGCTCGCGACAGGGAAATGGCTACACCTTC; CDR3 protein: CASSSRQGNGYTF
V gene: TRBV9; clone size: few; J gene: TRBJ1-6; D gene: TRBD1; CDR3 DNA: TGTGCCAGCAACCAGGGGGAGGAAGGGTCACCCCTCCACTTT; CDR3 protein: CASNQGEEGSPLHF